A selection of T cell receptor beta chains follows, all from one sample in a study of identical twins' blood T cells. Each CDR3 protein is one row after TCRdb ran MiXCR on the 5' RACE reads. The profile shows roughly 340,000 distinct CDR3 sequences, about 28% of them singletons. The sequenced sample consisted of PBMCs. All receptors derive from a woman aged 18 to 55 in good health. Each CDR3 is given with its conserved first and last residue. D genes are given only for firm matches. Clone size is shown for a subset of rows, as once, few, many or a class of expanded clone.

cdr3_nt	cdr3_aa	clone_size	v_call	j_call	d_call
TGTGCCAGCAACTTAGTGTCAGCGGGAGGGACTGATACGCAGTATTTT	CASNLVSAGGTDTQYF	.	TRBV11-2	TRBJ2-3	TRBD2
TGTGCCAGCAGCCAAATACAGGGCTACGAGCAGTACTTC	CASSQIQGYEQYF	.	TRBV7-2	TRBJ2-7	.
TGCAGCGTCGCCAGGGACAGGTCGGGAGATACGCAGTATTTT	CSVARDRSGDTQYF	.	TRBV29-1	TRBJ2-3	TRBD1
TGTGCCAGCAGCTTTGATGAGACCCAGTACTTC	CASSFDETQYF	few	TRBV11-2	TRBJ2-5	.
TGTGCCAGTAGTAACCGCCGGACAGGGGCGGAAAACTATGGCTACACCTTC	CASSNRRTGAENYGYTF	once	TRBV19	TRBJ1-2	TRBD1
TGTGCCAGCATATCGGGGAGTGACCCCGGGGAGCTGTTTTTT	CASISGSDPGELFF	.	TRBV11-2	TRBJ2-2	.
TGTGCCAACCGAATTTCGGCGACAGAGACCCAGTACTTC	CANRISATETQYF	.	TRBV7-9	TRBJ2-5	.
TGTGCCAGCAGTTGGACAGGGATCGGGCCCCAGCATTTT	CASSWTGIGPQHF	few	TRBV27	TRBJ1-5	TRBD1
TGCGCCAGCAGCCAAAGTCCCACTAGCGATTACAATGAGCAGTTCTTC	CASSQSPTSDYNEQFF	once	TRBV4-3	TRBJ2-1	TRBD2
TGCAGCGTTCGGGACGCTGTTAATTCACCCCTCCACTTT	CSVRDAVNSPLHF	few	TRBV29-1	TRBJ1-6	.
TGTGCCAGCGGGGAAATAGCGGGAGATAATGAGCAGTTCTTC	CASGEIAGDNEQFF	many	TRBV9	TRBJ2-1	TRBD2
TGTGCCAGCAGCTTGACAGTGAACCTTGAAGCTTTCTTT	CASSLTVNLEAFF	many	TRBV5-6	TRBJ1-1	.
TGCGCCAGCAGCCCAGACCCGGGGTATGTTTCAGATACGCAGTATTTT	CASSPDPGYVSDTQYF	.	TRBV5-1	TRBJ2-3	.
TGTGCCAGCAGTGCGACAGGCTCCGTTAACTATGGCTACACCTTC	CASSATGSVNYGYTF	.	TRBV6-6	TRBJ1-2	.
TGTGCCAGCAGCGTTCACGAAGGGACAGCAGGCTATGGCTACACCTTC	CASSVHEGTAGYGYTF	.	TRBV9	TRBJ1-2	TRBD1
TGTGCCAGCAGCTTGTTTGGGCACGACGAAAAACTGTTTTTT	CASSLFGHDEKLFF	.	TRBV5-4	TRBJ1-4	.
TGCAGTGCTGGGGGACAATACTACGAGCAGTACTTC	CSAGGQYYEQYF	many	TRBV20-1	TRBJ2-7	.
TGCAGTGCTAGAGATCCTAGCGCTCCCTACAATGAGCAGTTCTTC	CSARDPSAPYNEQFF	few	TRBV20-1	TRBJ2-1	.
TGCAGTGCTAGTTCAGGACTAGCGAGGTTCTTC	CSASSGLARFF	.	TRBV20-1	TRBJ2-1	TRBD2
TGTGCCAGCACCATCACGGGGTCATACAATGAGCAGTTCTTC	CASTITGSYNEQFF	.	TRBV13	TRBJ2-1	.
TGTGCCAGCAGCGTAGCTACTAGCGGGGGGTTCTATGAGCAGTTCTTC	CASSVATSGGFYEQFF	.	TRBV9	TRBJ2-1	TRBD2
TGTGCCAGCTCACCAGGTAGCGGGGGATCGACAGATACGCAGTATTTT	CASSPGSGGSTDTQYF	.	TRBV18	TRBJ2-3	TRBD2
TGTGCCACCGGAACGACGGGAGACACTGAAGCTTTCTTT	CATGTTGDTEAFF	many	TRBV24-1	TRBJ1-1	.
TGTGCCAGCAGTGACATGGTTCGGTACGGCTACACCTTC	CASSDMVRYGYTF	.	TRBV2	TRBJ1-2	.
TGTGCCAGCAGTCTAACAGGGAGAGCTGAAGCTTTCTTT	CASSLTGRAEAFF	few	TRBV27	TRBJ1-1	.
TGCAGCACAGGAGACAACTATGGCTACACCTTC	CSTGDNYGYTF	few	TRBV29-1	TRBJ1-2	.
TGTGCCAGCAGTTTTGGAGGGCTTGGTGATACGCAGTATTTT	CASSFGGLGDTQYF	.	TRBV7-9	TRBJ2-3	.
TGCAGCGTGGCGACTAGCGGGAGCATCGGTTGGTACGAGCAGTACTTC	CSVATSGSIGWYEQYF	.	TRBV29-1	TRBJ2-7	TRBD2
TGCAGTGCTAGAGATCAGGGGGCGCCCGGCTACACCTTC	CSARDQGAPGYTF	.	TRBV20-1	TRBJ1-2	TRBD1
TGTGCCAGCAGTACCGGGACAGGATCCATTCGCCGCTATGATTCCCCCCTCCACTTT	CASSTGTGSIRRYDSPLHF	few	TRBV6-5	TRBJ1-6	TRBD1
TGCAGTGCTGGAGATGGGCGGGAAATTCAAGAGACCCAGTACTTC	CSAGDGREIQETQYF	.	TRBV20-1	TRBJ2-5	.